This T cell receptor beta chain stems from a study of vaccination and CD4 T cells after COVID-19. The V end was cut by 4 bases, the J end by 5 bases, with 8 bases between. The CDR3 runs to 12 residues. Treatment noted: approximately 10-day PBMC culture with coronavirus spike peptide pools or control peptides (ViraFEST assay). Findings and caveats of the study: The median proportion of reactive clones detected only post-vaccination in convalescent patients was around 86%.

Concerning this clonotype: The antigen is not known.

Cultured CD4+ T cell DNA was sequenced using the Oncomine TCR Beta short-read assay. TCRdb itself ran the PCR reads through MiXCR, one entry per CDR3 protein. The data show 20,000 to 25,000 distinct CDR3 sequences, around 50% seen once. The sample taken for sequencing was CD4+ T cells from blood, cultured in vitro. The V and J genes are TRBV12-3 or TRBV12-4 and TRBJ1-2, with D uncertain. This sequence was found in a human donor who had recovered from COVID-19. CDR3 nucleotides: TGTGCCAGCAGTTGGGGTGGTTATGGCTACACCTTC. Its protein product is CASSWGGYGYTF.